This passage covers 20 T cell receptor beta chains from one sample sequenced in a study of PD-1 blockade in mismatch repair-deficient tumors. This table comes from immunoSEQ multiplex PCR, and its TCRdb copy is limited to in-frame clones, with some not included. Of 95,000 to 150,000 clones in the sample, 86% were seen once. The input for sequencing was peripheral blood, taken 44 weeks after starting pembrolizumab. These receptors came from an adult with mismatch repair-deficient cancer.

The chain employs TRBV7-3 and TRBJ2-5; 11 nucleotides match TRBD2. Losses at the gene ends were 5 bases for V and 5 bases for J; bases not matched to a gene: 10. The CDR3 length is 16 residues. Germline V lookup: CDR1 SGHTA, CDR2 FQGTGA. This CDR3 is CASSPRLLAGGETQYF. In DNA form, the CDR3 reads TGTGCCAGCAGCCCCCGACTATTAGCGGGGGGGGAGACCCAGTACTTC.

The genes are TRBV21-1 and TRBJ2-7; the D call in the table, TRBD2, was not verified against the DNA. TRBV21-1 is termed a pseudogene. The CDR3 has 14 residues. The CDR3 DNA reads TGTGCCAGCAGCGGGAAACCCCGGGACTACGAGCAGTACTTC. This encodes CASSGKPRDYEQYF.

CDR3 residues: CSVDIAGTYEQYF. DNA for the CDR3: TGCAGCGTTGACATAGCGGGTACCTACGAGCAGTACTTC. The chain recombines TRBV29-1 with TRBJ2-7; TRBD2 agrees at 7 bases. The CDR3 spans 13 residues. The junction had 4 bases not matched to a gene; V was cut back by 3 bases and J by 2 bases. Germline V CDR1 and CDR2: SQVTM, ANQGSEA.

The rearrangement joins TRBV29-1 to TRBJ1-2, with D tentatively TRBD1 (5 bases). CDR3 length: 14 amino acids. The germline V gene has CDR1 SQVTM and CDR2 ANQGSEA. V gave up 3 bases and J gave up 1 base, with 12 bases separating them. The CDR3 DNA is TGCAGCGTTGACCACGGGGGGATTAACTATGGCTACACCTTC. As protein: CSVDHGGINYGYTF.

The V and J genes are TRBV6-1 and TRBJ2-7; TRBD2 agrees at 14 bases. Germline V gene data show CDR1 as MNHNS and CDR2 as SASEGT. The CDR3 covers 17 residues. Trimming took 3 bases from V and 4 from J; bases not matched to a gene: 8. The CDR3 DNA follows: TGTGCCAGCAGTGATAGGACTAGCGGGAGGTTAGGATACGAGCAGTACTTC. Translation gives CASSDRTSGRLGYEQYF.

The J gene is TRBJ2-7, the V gene TRBV5-6; maybe TRBD1 (5 bases). Germline-derived CDR1 and CDR2 are SGHDT and YYEEEE. This CDR3 contains 16 residues. V was pared by 0 bases and J by 4 bases, with 17 bases between. CDR3 loop: CASSLEGAGISYEQYF. For the CDR3, the DNA is TGTGCCAGCAGCTTGGAAGGGGCAGGGATTTCTTACGAGCAGTACTTC.

J is TRBJ2-7 and V is TRBV28, with D tentatively TRBD2 (5 bases). Trimming cost V 7 bases and J 2 bases, with 12 bases left between them. Germline V gene lookup returns CDR1 MDHEN and CDR2 SYDVKM. CDR3 length: 13 amino acids. CDR3 sequence: CASTNSGTYEQYF. CDR3 DNA: TGTGCCAGCACTAACTCGGGGACCTACGAGCAGTACTTC. Together with reference TRBV28 and TRBJ2-7, the CDR3 gives the full variable domain: DVKVTQSSRYLVKRTGEKVFLECVQDMDHENMFWYRQDPGLGLRLIYFSYDVKMKEKGDIPEGYSVSREKKERFSLILESASTNQTSMYLCASTNSGTYEQYFGPGTRLTVT.

This clone was picked up a small number of times. The chain recombines TRBV7-2 with TRBJ1-5; the D is unclear. V was clipped by 4 bases and J by 4 bases, with 8 bases between them. CDR3 length: 13 residues. In germline, CDR1 is SGHTA, CDR2 FQGNSA. The CDR3 coding sequence is TGTGCCAGCAGCTGGACGGGGAATCAGCCCCAGCATTTT. This codes for CASSWTGNQPQHF.

The genes are TRBV19 and TRBJ1-2, with 9 positions matching TRBD1. V gave up 6 bases and J gave up 7 bases; unmatched junction bases: 3. In germline, CDR1 is LNHDA, CDR2 SQIVND (reference sequence). The CDR3 has 12 residues. DNA for the CDR3: TGTGCCAGTAGCACAGGGGGCTCTGGCTACACCTTC. It codes for CASSTGGSGYTF.

The V call is TRBV6-5, the J call TRBJ2-5; D unresolved. Per germline, CDR1 MNHEY and CDR2 SVGAGI. The CDR3 totals 14 residues. Trimming shortened V by 4 bases and J by 0 bases, and 9 bases separated the two germline ends. CDR3 coding DNA: TGTGCCAGCAGTTCCCGACGGGACCAAGAGACCCAGTACTTC. Translated, it gives CASSSRRDQETQYF.

The chain joins TRBV5-8 to TRBJ2-7, with 7 positions matching TRBD2. The V gene end was trimmed by 4 bases and the J gene end by 3 bases; junction bases not matched to a gene: 7. The CDR3 sequence is 14 residues long. Germline values: CDR1 SGHTS, CDR2 YDEGEE. CDR3 in amino acids: CASSRLAAIYEQYF. The CDR3 nucleotides read TGTGCCAGCAGCCGGCTAGCGGCGATCTACGAGCAGTACTTC.

Concerning this clone: This same CDR3 is encoded by further DNA sequences in the sample. The J gene is TRBJ1-1, the V gene TRBV2, with D unclear. V was pared by 6 bases and J by 6 bases, with 8 bases between. Germline V gives CDR1 SNHLY, CDR2 FYNNEI. CDR3 length equals 11 residues. CDR3 residues: CASSRTAEAFF. In DNA form, the CDR3 reads TGTGCCAGCAGCCGGACGGCTGAAGCTTTCTTT.

V gene TRBV6-5 combines with J gene TRBJ1-3; the D gene is possibly TRBD1 (5 bases). Germline CDR1 is MNHEY and CDR2 is SVGAGI. Deletions cut 4 bases from V and 2 bases from J, with 12 bases between. CDR3 length: 15 amino acids. The CDR3 sequence: CASSSPLTAGNTIYF. The CDR3 DNA reads TGTGCCAGCAGTTCGCCCTTGACAGCTGGAAACACCATATATTTT.

J is TRBJ2-3 and V is TRBV6-5; D perhaps matches TRBD2 (5 bases). The germline CDR1 and CDR2 sequences are MNHEY and SVGAGI. The CDR3 consists of 15 residues. Deletions cut 4 bases from V and 2 bases from J, with 13 bases between. CDR3 sequence: CASSFLLGSTDTQYF. CDR3 coding DNA: TGTGCCAGCAGTTTCTTACTAGGTTCCACAGATACGCAGTATTTT.

This chain connects TRBV5-1 to TRBJ2-5; no clear D gene. The CDR3 sequence is 17 residues long. V was shortened by 5 bases and J by 5 bases, with 25 bases between the two germline ends. Germline loops: CDR1 SGHRS, CDR2 YFSETQ. The CDR3 loop is CASRYSGVLGIWETQYF. The CDR3 coding sequence is TGCGCCAGCAGATATAGTGGGGTCCTAGGAATTTGGGAGACCCAGTACTTC.

The table lists this clone with a count of one. The genes are TRBV6-5 and TRBJ1-2; TRBD1 agrees at 7 bases. With V trimmed by 3 bases and J by 2 bases, 9 bases remained unmatched. The CDR3 totals 16 residues. Germline values: CDR1 MNHEY, CDR2 SVGAGI. CDR3 bases: TGTGCCAGCAGTTATTACGAAAGGGGGCGGAACTATGGCTACACCTTC. As protein: CASSYYERGRNYGYTF.

The rearrangement uses TRBV29-1 and TRBJ2-1; TRBD1 agrees at 7 bases. This CDR3 spans 17 amino acids. Germline values: CDR1 SQVTM, CDR2 ANQGSEA. After removal of 5 bases from V and 3 bases from J, the junction contained 16 bases not matched to a gene. Written as DNA, the CDR3 is TGCAGCGTTAACACAGGGGATTCGGGATACTACTACAATGAGCAGTTCTTC. Protein sequence: CSVNTGDSGYYYNEQFF.

J is TRBJ1-5 and V is TRBV19; 8 nucleotides line up with TRBD1. This CDR3 is built from 15 residues. The trim removed 6 bases at V and 4 bases at J, leaving 8 bases unmatched. Germline loops: CDR1 LNHDA, CDR2 SQIVND (reference sequence). The CDR3 is CASSGQGDGNQPQHF. CDR3 bases: TGTGCCAGTAGCGGACAGGGTGATGGGAATCAGCCCCAGCATTTT. The variable domain in full, completed from reference TRBV19 and TRBJ1-5, reads DGGITQSPKYLFRKEGQNVTLSCEQNLNHDAMYWYRQDPGQGLRLIYYSQIVNDFQKGDIAEGYSVSREKKESFPLTVTSAQKNPTAFYLCASSGQGDGNQPQHFGDGTRLSIL.

The chain recombines TRBV29-1 with TRBJ2-5, with 12 bases matching TRBD1. The J segment lost 4 bases and the V segment lost 6 bases, leaving 15 bases of the junction unmatched. CDR1 is SQVTM, CDR2 ANQGSEA, per germline. The CDR3 totals 17 residues. CDR3 loop: CSVAGTGGAGTRETQYF. In nucleotides, the CDR3 is TGCAGCGTAGCCGGGACAGGGGGCGCGGGAACCCGAGAGACCCAGTACTTC.

This sequence joins TRBV28 and TRBJ2-5; D perhaps matches TRBD2 (6 bases). CDR1 MDHEN and CDR2 SYDVKM come from the germline V gene. This CDR3 spans 14 amino acids. V was cut by 5 bases and J by 5 bases, with 15 bases left in between. The CDR3 region is CASSPGRGRETQYF. For the CDR3, the DNA is TGTGCCAGCAGTCCGGGACGAGGGAGGGAGACCCAGTACTTC.